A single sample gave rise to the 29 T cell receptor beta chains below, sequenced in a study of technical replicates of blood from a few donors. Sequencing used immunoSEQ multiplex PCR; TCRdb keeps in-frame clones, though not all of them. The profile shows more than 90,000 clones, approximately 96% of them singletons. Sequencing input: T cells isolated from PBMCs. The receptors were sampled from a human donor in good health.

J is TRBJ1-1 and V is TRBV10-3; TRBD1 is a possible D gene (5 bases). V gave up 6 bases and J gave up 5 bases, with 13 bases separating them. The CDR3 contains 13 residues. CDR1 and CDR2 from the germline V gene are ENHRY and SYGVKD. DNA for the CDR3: TGTGCCATCAGCAGCGTTGGGGGGACTGAAGCTTTCTTT. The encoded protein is CAISSVGGTEAFF.

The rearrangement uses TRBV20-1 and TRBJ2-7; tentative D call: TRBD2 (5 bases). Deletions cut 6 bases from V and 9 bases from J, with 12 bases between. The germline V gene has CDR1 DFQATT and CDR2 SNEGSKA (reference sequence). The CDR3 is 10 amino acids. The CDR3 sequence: CSAVREGQYF. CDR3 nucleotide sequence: TGCAGTGCGGTGAGGGAAGGGCAGTACTTC.

CDR3 in DNA: TGCGCCAGCACCCGAGGAGCCAACTATGGCTACACCTTC. Its translation: CASTRGANYGYTF. The J gene is TRBJ1-2, the V gene TRBV5-1; D ambiguous. The CDR3 totals 13 residues. CDR1 is SGHRS and CDR2 is YFSETQ in the germline V gene. Trimming stripped 6 bases from V and 2 bases from J, with 11 bases between. Full variable domain (missing parts from reference TRBV5-1 and TRBJ1-2): KAGVTQTPRYLIKTRGQQVTLSCSPISGHRSVSWYQQTPGQGLQFLFEYFSETQRNKGNFPGRFSGRQFSNSRSEMNVSTLELGDSALYLCASTRGANYGYTFGSGTRLTVV.

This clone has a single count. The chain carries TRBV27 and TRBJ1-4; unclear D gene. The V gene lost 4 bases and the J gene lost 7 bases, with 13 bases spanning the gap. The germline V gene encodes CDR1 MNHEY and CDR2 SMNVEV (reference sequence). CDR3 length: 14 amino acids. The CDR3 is CASSWSGKIEKLFF. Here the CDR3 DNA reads TGTGCCAGCAGTTGGTCCGGGAAAATTGAAAAACTGTTTTTT.

The CDR3 is CASSLFSGLVREQYF. The CDR3 DNA reads TGTGCCAGCAGCTTATTTTCGGGACTCGTTCGCGAGCAGTACTTC. This chain joins TRBV13 and TRBJ2-5, with D tentatively TRBD2 (6 bases). The end of the DNA is better explained by TRBJ2-7, so the J call may be wrong. The CDR3 is 15 amino acids. Germline assignment: CDR1 PRHDT and CDR2 FYEKMQ (reference sequence).

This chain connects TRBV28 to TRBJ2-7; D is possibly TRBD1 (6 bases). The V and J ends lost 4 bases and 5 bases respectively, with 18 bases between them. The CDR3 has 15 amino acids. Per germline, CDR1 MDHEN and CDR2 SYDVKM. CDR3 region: CASSSPGQGKHEQYF. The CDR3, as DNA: TGTGCCAGCAGTTCCCCCGGCCAGGGGAAACACGAGCAGTACTTC.

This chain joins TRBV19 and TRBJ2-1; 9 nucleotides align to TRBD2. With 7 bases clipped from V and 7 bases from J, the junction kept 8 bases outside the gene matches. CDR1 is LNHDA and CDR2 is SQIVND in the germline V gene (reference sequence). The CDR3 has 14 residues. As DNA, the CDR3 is TGTGCCAGTAAGCCGACTAGCGGACTTAATGAGCAGTTCTTC. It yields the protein CASKPTSGLNEQFF.

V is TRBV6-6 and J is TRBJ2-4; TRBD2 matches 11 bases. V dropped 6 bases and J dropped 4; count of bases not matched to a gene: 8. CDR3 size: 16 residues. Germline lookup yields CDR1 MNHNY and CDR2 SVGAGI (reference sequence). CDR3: CASSRRLAGTKNIQYF. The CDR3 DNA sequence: TGTGCCAGCAGCCGTAGACTAGCGGGGACGAAAAACATTCAGTACTTC.

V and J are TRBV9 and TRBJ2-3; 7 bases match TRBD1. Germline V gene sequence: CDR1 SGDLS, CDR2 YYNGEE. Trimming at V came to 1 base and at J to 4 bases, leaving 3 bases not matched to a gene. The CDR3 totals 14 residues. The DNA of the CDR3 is TGTGCCAGCAGCGTACAGGGGGTGCCAGATACGCAGTATTTT. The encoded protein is CASSVQGVPDTQYF.

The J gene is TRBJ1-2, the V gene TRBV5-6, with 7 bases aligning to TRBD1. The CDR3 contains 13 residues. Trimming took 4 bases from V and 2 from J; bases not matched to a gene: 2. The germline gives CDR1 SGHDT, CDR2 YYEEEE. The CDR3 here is CASSPGQNYGYTF. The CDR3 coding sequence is TGTGCCAGCAGCCCGGGACAGAACTATGGCTACACCTTC.

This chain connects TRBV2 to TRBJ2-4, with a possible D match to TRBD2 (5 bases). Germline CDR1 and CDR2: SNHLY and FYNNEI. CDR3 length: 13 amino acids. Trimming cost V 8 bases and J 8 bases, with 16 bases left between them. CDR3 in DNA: TGTGCCAGCCGACGGGGAGTTGATGACATTCAGTACTTC. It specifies CASRRGVDDIQYF.

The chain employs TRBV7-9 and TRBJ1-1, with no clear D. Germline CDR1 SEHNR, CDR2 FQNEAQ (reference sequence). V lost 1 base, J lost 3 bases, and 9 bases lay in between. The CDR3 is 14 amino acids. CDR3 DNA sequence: TGTGCCAGCAGCTTAGAGTCGGAGTACACTGAAGCTTTCTTT. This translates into CASSLESEYTEAFF.

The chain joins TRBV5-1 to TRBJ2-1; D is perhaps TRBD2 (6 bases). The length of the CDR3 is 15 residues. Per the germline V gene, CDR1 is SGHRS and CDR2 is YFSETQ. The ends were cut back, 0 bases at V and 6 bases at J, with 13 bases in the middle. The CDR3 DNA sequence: TGCGCCAGCAGCTTGGCCTCCGGGAGCTCCAATGAGCAGTTCTTC. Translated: CASSLASGSSNEQFF. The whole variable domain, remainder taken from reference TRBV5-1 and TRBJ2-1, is KAGVTQTPRYLIKTRGQQVTLSCSPISGHRSVSWYQQTPGQGLQFLFEYFSETQRNKGNFPGRFSGRQFSNSRSEMNVSTLELGDSALYLCASSLASGSSNEQFFGPGTRLTVL.

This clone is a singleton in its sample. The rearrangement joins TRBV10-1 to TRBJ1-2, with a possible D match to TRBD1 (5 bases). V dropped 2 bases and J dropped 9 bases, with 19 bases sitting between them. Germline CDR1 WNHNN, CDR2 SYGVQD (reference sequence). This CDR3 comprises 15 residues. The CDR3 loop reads CASSENRGVLRSYTF. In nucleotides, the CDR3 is TGCGCCAGCAGTGAGAATAGGGGCGTCCTAAGGAGCTACACCTTC.

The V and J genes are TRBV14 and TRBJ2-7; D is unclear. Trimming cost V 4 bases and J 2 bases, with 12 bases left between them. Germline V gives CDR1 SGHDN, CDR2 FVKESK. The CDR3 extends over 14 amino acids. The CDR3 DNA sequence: TGTGCCAGCAGCCGAGACGCCCGGGCCTACGAGCAGTACTTC. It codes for CASSRDARAYEQYF.

CDR3 protein: CASKGGAGTNNEQFF. Written as DNA, the CDR3 is TGTGCCAGCAAGGGTGGGGCAGGGACTAACAATGAGCAGTTCTTC. V and J are TRBV6-5 and TRBJ2-1; TRBD2 aligns across 7 bases. Germline V lookup: CDR1 MNHEY, CDR2 SVGAGI. V gave up 7 bases and J gave up 5 bases; unmatched junction bases: 11. This CDR3 spans 15 amino acids.

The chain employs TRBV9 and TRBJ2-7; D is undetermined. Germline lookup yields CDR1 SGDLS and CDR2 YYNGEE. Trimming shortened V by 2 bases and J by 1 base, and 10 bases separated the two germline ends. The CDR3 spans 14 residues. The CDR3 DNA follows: TGTGCCAGCAGCGTTAGTCCAGGATCCTACGAGCAGTACTTC. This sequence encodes CASSVSPGSYEQYF.

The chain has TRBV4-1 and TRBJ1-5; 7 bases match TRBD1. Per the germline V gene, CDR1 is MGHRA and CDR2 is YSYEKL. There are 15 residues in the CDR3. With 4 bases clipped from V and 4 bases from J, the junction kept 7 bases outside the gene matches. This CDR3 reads CASSPPGQLNQPQHF. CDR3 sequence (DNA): TGCGCCAGCAGCCCCCCGGGACAGCTAAATCAGCCCCAGCATTTT.

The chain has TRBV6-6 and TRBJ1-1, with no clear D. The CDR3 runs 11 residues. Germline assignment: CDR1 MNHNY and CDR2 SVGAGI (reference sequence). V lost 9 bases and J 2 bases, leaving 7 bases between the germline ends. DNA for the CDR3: TGTGCCAGTCAGACAAACACTGAAGCTTTCTTT. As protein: CASQTNTEAFF.

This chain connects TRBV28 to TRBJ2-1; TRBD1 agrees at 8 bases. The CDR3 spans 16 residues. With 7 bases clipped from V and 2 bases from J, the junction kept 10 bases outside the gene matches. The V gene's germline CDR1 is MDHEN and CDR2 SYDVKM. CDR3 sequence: CASKTTGTGPYNEQFF. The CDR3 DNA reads TGTGCCAGCAAAACCACCGGGACAGGCCCCTACAATGAGCAGTTCTTC.

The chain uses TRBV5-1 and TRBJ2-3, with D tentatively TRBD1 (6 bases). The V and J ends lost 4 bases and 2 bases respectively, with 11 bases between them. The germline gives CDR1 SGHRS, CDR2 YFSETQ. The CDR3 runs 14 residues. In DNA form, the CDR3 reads TGCGCCAGCAGCCCGCGGACAGACACAGATACGCAGTATTTT. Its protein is CASSPRTDTDTQYF.

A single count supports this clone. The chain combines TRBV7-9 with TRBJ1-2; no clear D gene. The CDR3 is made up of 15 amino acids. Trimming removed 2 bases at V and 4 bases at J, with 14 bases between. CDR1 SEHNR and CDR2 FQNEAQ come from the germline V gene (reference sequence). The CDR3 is CASSLLPPGTYGYTF. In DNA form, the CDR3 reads TGTGCCAGCAGCTTACTTCCGCCAGGAACCTATGGCTACACCTTC.

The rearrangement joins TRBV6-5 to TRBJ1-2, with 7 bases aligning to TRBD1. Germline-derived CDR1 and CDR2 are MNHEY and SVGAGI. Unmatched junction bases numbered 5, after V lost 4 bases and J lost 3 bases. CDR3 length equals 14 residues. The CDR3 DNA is TGTGCCAGCAGTTCGACAGGGATTTACTATGGCTACACCTTC. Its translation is CASSSTGIYYGYTF.

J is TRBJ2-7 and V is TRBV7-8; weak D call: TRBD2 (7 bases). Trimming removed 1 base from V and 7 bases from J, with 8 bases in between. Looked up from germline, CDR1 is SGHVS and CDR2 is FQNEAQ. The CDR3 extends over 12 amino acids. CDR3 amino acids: CASSLEGGEQYF. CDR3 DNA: TGTGCCAGCAGCTTAGAGGGGGGGGAGCAGTACTTC. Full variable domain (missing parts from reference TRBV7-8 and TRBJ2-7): GAGVSQSPRYKVAKRGQDVALRCDPISGHVSLFWYQQALGQGPEFLTYFQNEAQLDKSGLPSDRFFAERPEGSVSTLKIQRTQQEDSAVYLCASSLEGGEQYFGPGTRLTVT.

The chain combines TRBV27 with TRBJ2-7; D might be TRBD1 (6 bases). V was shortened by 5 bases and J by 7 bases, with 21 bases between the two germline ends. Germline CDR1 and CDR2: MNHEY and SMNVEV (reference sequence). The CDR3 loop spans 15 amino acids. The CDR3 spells CASSPRTDLPREQYF. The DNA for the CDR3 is TGTGCCAGCAGTCCAAGGACAGACCTTCCGAGAGAGCAGTACTTC.

This CDR3 is CASSQTGGKDTEAFF. In nucleotides, the CDR3 is TGTGCCAGCAGTCAGACAGGGGGCAAAGACACTGAAGCTTTCTTT. The chain joins TRBV6-6 to TRBJ1-1; 10 bases match TRBD1. Germline V gives CDR1 MNHNY, CDR2 SVGAGI (reference sequence). V dropped 5 bases and J dropped 3; count of bases not matched to a gene: 6. This CDR3 is 15 amino acids long.

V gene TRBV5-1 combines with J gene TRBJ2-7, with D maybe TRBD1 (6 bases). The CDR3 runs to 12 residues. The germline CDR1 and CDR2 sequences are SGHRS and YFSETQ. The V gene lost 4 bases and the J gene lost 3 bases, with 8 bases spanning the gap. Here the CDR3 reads CASSADSYEQYF. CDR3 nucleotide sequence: TGCGCCAGCAGCGCGGACAGCTACGAGCAGTACTTC.

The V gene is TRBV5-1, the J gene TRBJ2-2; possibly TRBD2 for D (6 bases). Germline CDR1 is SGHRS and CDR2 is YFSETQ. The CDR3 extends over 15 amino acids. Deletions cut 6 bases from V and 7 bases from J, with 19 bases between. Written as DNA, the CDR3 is TGCGCCAGCAACTTCGGGGCCGGGAGTGGCGGGGAGCTGTTTTTT. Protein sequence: CASNFGAGSGGELFF.

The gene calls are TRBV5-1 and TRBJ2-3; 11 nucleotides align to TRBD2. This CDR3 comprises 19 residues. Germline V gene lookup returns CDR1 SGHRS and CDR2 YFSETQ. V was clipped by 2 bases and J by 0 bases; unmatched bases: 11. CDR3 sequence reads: CASSFLAGGPRTSTDTQYF. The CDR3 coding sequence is TGCGCCAGCAGCTTTTTAGCGGGAGGGCCCAGAACTAGCACAGATACGCAGTATTTT.